This TCR beta chain stems from a study of OX40 agonist ivuxolimab in advanced cancers. Study background: The study treated patients with ivuxolimab, an agonistic anti-OX40 (CD134) antibody.

Germline CDR1 SEHNR, CDR2 FQNEAQ (reference sequence). Trimming left V 4 bases short and J 4 bases short, with 20 bases between. This CDR3 is 16 amino acids long. Some clones are missing from TCRdb's copy, which holds only in-frame ones; the method was immunoSEQ multiplex PCR. The sample lists tens of thousands of clones; 75% to 90% were seen once. General study points: Among T cells, CD8+ cells averaged more expanded clones than CD4+ cells.

Note on this clone: The target antigen is unknown.

The V and J genes are TRBV7-9 and TRBJ2-7, with a tentative D call TRBD2 (5 bases). The input for sequencing was CD4+ or CD8+ T cells sorted from blood, taken in a trial of the OX40 agonist ivuxolimab. This receptor was obtained from an adult with an advanced solid tumor such as melanoma, head and neck, liver or kidney cancer. In nucleotides, the CDR3 is TGTGCCAGCAGCTCCGGCAACAGCGGTGGTTCTTACGAGCAGTACTTC. Translating it yields CASSSGNSGGSYEQYF. Full variable domain (missing parts from reference TRBV7-9 and TRBJ2-7): DTGVSQNPRHKITKRGQNVTFRCDPISEHNRLYWYRQTLGQGPEFLTYFQNEAQLEKSRLLSDRFSAERPKGSFSTLEIQRTEQGDSAMYLCASSSGNSGGSYEQYFGPGTRLTVT.